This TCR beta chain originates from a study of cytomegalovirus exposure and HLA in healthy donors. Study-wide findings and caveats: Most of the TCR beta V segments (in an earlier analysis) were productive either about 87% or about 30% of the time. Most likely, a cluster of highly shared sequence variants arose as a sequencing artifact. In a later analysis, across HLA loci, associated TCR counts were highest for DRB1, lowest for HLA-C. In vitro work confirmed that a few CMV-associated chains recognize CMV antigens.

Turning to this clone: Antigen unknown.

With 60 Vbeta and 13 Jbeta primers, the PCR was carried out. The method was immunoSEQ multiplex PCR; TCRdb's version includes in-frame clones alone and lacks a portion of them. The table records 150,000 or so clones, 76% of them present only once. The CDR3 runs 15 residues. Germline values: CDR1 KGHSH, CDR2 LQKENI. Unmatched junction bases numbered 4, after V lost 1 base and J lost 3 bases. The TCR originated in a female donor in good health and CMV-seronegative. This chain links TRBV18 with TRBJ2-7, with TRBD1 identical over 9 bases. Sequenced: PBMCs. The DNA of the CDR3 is TGTGCCAGCTCACCACTCGGGACAGGGTTCTACGAGCAGTACTTC. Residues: CASSPLGTGFYEQYF.